Listed below are T cell receptor beta chains from one sample, sequenced in a study of T cells in Graves' hyperthyroidism and ophthalmopathy. MiXCR, applied by TCRdb to the multiplex PCR reads, yields one record per CDR3 protein. The repertoire holds hundreds of thousands of distinct CDR3 sequences, with 11% to 15% as singletons. Sequenced sample: blood. The receptor source for this set is a woman aged 18 to 35 with Graves' hyperthyroidism. Both conserved end residues are part of each CDR3. The order of the fields is V gene, J gene, CDR3 protein.

>TRBV2|TRBJ1-1
CASSEEAQEDTEAFF
>TRBV5-1|TRBJ2-1
CASSLASGLNEQFF
>TRBV9|TRBJ1-4
CASSVDGASEKLFF
>TRBV20-1|TRBJ2-1
CSTAPWEGEQFF
>TRBV29-1|TRBJ1-1
CSVETGAHYTEAFF
>TRBV19|TRBJ2-1
CASSIDRGLYNEQFF
>TRBV27|TRBJ2-7
CASSFGRSKYEQYF
>TRBV11-2|TRBJ1-4
CASSLGSEKLFF
>TRBV7-8|TRBJ2-1
CASSSLLAGGKNEQFF
>TRBV11-3|TRBJ1-4
CASSLGTVTTNEKLFF
>TRBV6-1|TRBJ1-2
CASTRGGYGYTF
>TRBV10-3|TRBJ1-1
CAISDKGGAPNTEAFF
>TRBV15|TRBJ2-6
CATTESSGANVLTF
>TRBV30|TRBJ1-2
CACPSREVNYGYTF
>TRBV7-2|TRBJ2-1
CASSLGGGGRVSHEQFF
>TRBV18|TRBJ1-5
CASSPLGTGDQPQHF
>TRBV20-1|TRBJ2-1
CSARVDRGADEQFF
>TRBV3-1|TRBJ1-2
CASSRTGTGTNYGYTF
>TRBV7-9|TRBJ2-7
CASSPPHPTSEQYF
>TRBV28|TRBJ1-2
CASRNDRVGYGYTF
>TRBV20-1|TRBJ1-4
CSARDRAGANEKLFF
>TRBV30|TRBJ2-7
CAWSVQGYEQYF
>TRBV6-5|TRBJ2-7
CASSYFGSGSSYEQYF
>TRBV10-3|TRBJ2-7
CAISALAGDGDEQYF